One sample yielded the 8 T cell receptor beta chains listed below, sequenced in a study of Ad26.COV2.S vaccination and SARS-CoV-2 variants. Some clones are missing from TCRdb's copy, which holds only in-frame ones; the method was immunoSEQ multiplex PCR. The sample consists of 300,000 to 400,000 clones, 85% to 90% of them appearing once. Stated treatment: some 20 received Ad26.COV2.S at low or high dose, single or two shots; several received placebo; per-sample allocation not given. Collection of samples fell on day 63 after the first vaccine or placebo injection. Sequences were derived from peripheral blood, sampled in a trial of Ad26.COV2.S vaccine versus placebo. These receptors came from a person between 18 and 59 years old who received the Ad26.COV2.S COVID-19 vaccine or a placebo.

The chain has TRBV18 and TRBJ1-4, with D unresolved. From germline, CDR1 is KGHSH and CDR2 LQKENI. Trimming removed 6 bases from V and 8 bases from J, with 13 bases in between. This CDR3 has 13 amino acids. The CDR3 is CASSPRPREKLFF. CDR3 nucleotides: TGTGCCAGCTCCCCAAGGCCCAGGGAAAAACTGTTTTTT.

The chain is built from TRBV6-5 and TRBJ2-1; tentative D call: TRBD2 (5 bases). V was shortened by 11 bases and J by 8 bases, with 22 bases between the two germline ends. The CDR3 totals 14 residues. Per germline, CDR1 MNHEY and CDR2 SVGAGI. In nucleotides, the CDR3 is TGTGCCTCGTCAGGAGGAATTTTCCTTTATGAGCAGTTCTTC. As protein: CASSGGIFLYEQFF.

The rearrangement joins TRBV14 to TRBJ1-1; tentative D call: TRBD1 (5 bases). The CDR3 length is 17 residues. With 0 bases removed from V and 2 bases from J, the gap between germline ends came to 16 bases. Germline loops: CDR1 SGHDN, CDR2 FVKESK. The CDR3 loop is CASSQDQGPLFNTEAFF. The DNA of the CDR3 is TGTGCCAGCAGCCAAGATCAGGGACCACTTTTCAACACTGAAGCTTTCTTT.

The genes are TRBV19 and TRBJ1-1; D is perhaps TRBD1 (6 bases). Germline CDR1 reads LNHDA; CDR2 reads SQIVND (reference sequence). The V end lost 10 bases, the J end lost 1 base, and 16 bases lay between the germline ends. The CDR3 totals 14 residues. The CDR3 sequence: CAITAGAGNTEAFF. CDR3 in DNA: TGTGCCATCACAGCAGGGGCTGGGAACACTGAAGCTTTCTTT. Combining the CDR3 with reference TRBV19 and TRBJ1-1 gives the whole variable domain DGGITQSPKYLFRKEGQNVTLSCEQNLNHDAMYWYRQDPGQGLRLIYYSQIVNDFQKGDIAEGYSVSREKKESFPLTVTSAQKNPTAFYLCAITAGAGNTEAFFGQGTRLTVV.

The CDR3 loop is CASSRPGTTDNEQFF. The CDR3 bases are TGTGCCAGCAGCCGCCCCGGGACTACAGACAATGAGCAGTTCTTC. V is TRBV3-1 (or the pseudogene TRBV3-2) and J is TRBJ2-1; 7 bases agree with TRBD2. Germline CDR1 is LGHDT and CDR2 is YNNKEL (reference sequence). J lost 5 bases, V lost 4 bases, and 8 bases had no gene match. This CDR3 is built from 15 residues.

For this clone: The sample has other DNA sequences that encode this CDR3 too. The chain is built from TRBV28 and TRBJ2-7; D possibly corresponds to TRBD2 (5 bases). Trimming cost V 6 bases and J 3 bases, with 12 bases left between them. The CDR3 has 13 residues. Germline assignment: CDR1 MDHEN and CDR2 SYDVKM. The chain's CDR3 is CASSPRGDYEQYV. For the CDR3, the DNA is TGTGCCAGCAGCCCCCGGGGAGACTACGAGCAGTACGTC.

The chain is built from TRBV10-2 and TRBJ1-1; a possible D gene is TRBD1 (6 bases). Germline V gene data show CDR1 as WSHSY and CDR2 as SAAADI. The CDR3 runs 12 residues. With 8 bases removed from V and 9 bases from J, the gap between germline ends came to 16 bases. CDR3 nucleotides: TGCGCCAGCGTTGACCCCCAGGGGAAAGCTTTCTTT. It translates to CASVDPQGKAFF.

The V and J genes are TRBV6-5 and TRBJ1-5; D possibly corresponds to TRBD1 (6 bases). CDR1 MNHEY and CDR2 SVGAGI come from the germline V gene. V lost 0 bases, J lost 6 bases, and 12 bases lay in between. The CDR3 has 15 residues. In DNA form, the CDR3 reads TGTGCCAGCAGTTACTCGCGGGGGCTAGGTCAGCCCCAGCATTTT. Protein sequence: CASSYSRGLGQPQHF.